What follows are 10 T cell receptor beta chains derived from one specimen sequenced in a study of spatial heterogeneity in lung cancer. Study findings and constraints: Expanded alpha and beta TCR counts within tumors tracked tumor mutation counts.

Their recognized antigens are unknown. TCRdb re-analysed the 5' RACE reads in MiXCR, keeping a single row per CDR3 protein. This table holds thousands of distinct CDR3 sequences, roughly an eighth found once. Time point indicated: sample taken at primary tumor resection. The specimen was lung tumor tissue, collected at surgery. These receptors were taken from a male donor with early-stage non-small cell lung cancer.

This clonotype showed up many times. The gene calls are TRBV29-1 and TRBJ2-3; D gene unclear. Per germline, CDR1 SQVTM and CDR2 ANQGSEA. This CDR3 contains 13 residues. V was pared by 4 bases and J by 0 bases, with 8 bases between. The CDR3 nucleotides read TGCAGCGTTGTCCCACGCAGCACAGATACGCAGTATTTT. Translation gives CSVVPRSTDTQYF.

This clonotype is labeled medium-sized. J is TRBJ2-1 and V is TRBV20-1; 9 bases line up with TRBD2. Germline loops: CDR1 DFQATT, CDR2 SNEGSKA (reference sequence). Trimming at V came to 0 bases and at J to 7 bases, leaving 19 bases not matched to a gene. The CDR3 sequence is 19 residues long. CDR3 in DNA: TGCAGTGCTAGAGATCCCCTCCTGCGCGGGAGGGACCCCAGTAATGAGCAGTTCTTC. Its translation is CSARDPLLRGRDPSNEQFF.

This clonotype was detected many times. The chain uses TRBV20-1 and TRBJ2-3; 8 nucleotides line up with TRBD2. Germline CDR1 DFQATT, CDR2 SNEGSKA (reference sequence). With 1 base clipped from V and 6 bases from J, the junction kept 9 bases outside the gene matches. This CDR3 region has 15 residues. DNA for the CDR3: TGCAGTGCTAGAGCTACGGGAGGGACGACGGATACGCAGTATTTT. Its translation is CSARATGGTTDTQYF.

This clonotype was counted many times. V gene TRBV5-1 combines with J gene TRBJ2-1, with a possible D match to TRBD1 (6 bases). The CDR3 is 13 residues long. Germline-derived CDR1 and CDR2 are SGHRS and YFSETQ. V lost 5 bases, J lost 4 bases, and 10 bases lay in between. The chain's CDR3 is CASRRTEYNEQFF. CDR3 coding DNA: TGCGCCAGCAGGAGGACAGAATACAATGAGCAGTTCTTC.

The V call is TRBV28, the J call TRBJ2-2; TRBD2 aligns across 12 bases. Germline trimming cut 4 bases from V and 1 base from J; bases unmatched to any gene: 7. CDR1 and CDR2 from the germline V gene are MDHEN and SYDVKM. The CDR3 length is 18 residues. The CDR3 region has the DNA TGTGCCAGCAGTTCACTCCGGACTAGCGGGATGAACACCGGGGAGCTGTTTTTT. This sequence encodes CASSSLRTSGMNTGELFF.

This clonotype was found once. This chain connects TRBV28 to TRBJ1-1; 7 bases align to TRBD1. The trim removed 6 bases at V and 6 bases at J, leaving 7 bases unmatched. The germline V gene encodes CDR1 MDHEN and CDR2 SYDVKM. The CDR3 sequence is 13 residues long. Here the CDR3 reads CASRKGQEPEAFF. The CDR3 bases are TGTGCCAGCAGAAAAGGACAGGAACCTGAAGCTTTCTTT.

In this sample, this clonotype turned up many times. This chain uses TRBV18 with TRBJ2-7, with TRBD2 identical over 8 bases. The germline V gene encodes CDR1 KGHSH and CDR2 LQKENI. Germline trimming cut 3 bases from V and 2 bases from J; bases unmatched to any gene: 6. The CDR3 sequence is 15 residues long. CDR3 amino acids: CASSPTGGEAYEQYF. CDR3 DNA: TGTGCCAGCTCACCTACCGGGGGGGAGGCCTACGAGCAGTACTTC.

The table lists this clonotype with many counts. The chain uses TRBV5-1 and TRBJ2-3; D may be TRBD1 (5 bases). V was clipped by 0 bases and J by 0 bases, with 8 bases between them. The CDR3 length is 15 residues. Germline lookup yields CDR1 SGHRS and CDR2 YFSETQ. CDR3 in DNA: TGCGCCAGCAGCTTGGGTCAGGGCAGCACAGATACGCAGTATTTT. Its protein is CASSLGQGSTDTQYF.

This clonotype has a count of ten or more. CDR3 amino acids: CSAKGTSGRIVADTQYF. CDR3 bases: TGCAGTGCTAAAGGGACTAGCGGGAGGATAGTAGCCGATACGCAGTATTTT. The chain combines TRBV20-1 with TRBJ2-3, with 15 bases identical to TRBD2. Germline CDR1 reads DFQATT; CDR2 reads SNEGSKA (reference sequence). The CDR3 runs to 17 residues. V dropped 4 bases and J dropped 6; count of bases not matched to a gene: 11.

This clonotype was detected many times. The chain has TRBV27 and TRBJ2-1; 9 nucleotides align to TRBD2. This CDR3 contains 13 residues. The J segment lost 9 bases and the V segment lost 2 bases, leaving 2 bases of the junction unmatched. Per the germline V gene, CDR1 is MNHEY and CDR2 is SMNVEV (reference sequence). Here the CDR3 reads CASSLQTSGEQFF. The CDR3 DNA follows: TGTGCCAGCAGTTTACAGACTAGCGGTGAGCAGTTCTTC.